This passage covers 29 T cell receptor beta chains from one sample sequenced in a study of cytomegalovirus exposure and HLA in healthy donors. Researchers ran the PCR with 60 Vbeta and 13 Jbeta primers. Only in-frame clones appear in the TCRdb table, and some are missing; sequencing was by immunoSEQ multiplex PCR. The profile shows about 160,000 clones, 60% to 85% of them singletons. Sequencing was done on a sample of PBMCs. The receptor set was obtained from a woman in her forties or fifties in good health and CMV-seropositive.

The rearrangement uses TRBV7-9 and TRBJ1-1; 9 bases align to TRBD1. With V trimmed by 5 bases and J by 0 bases, 7 bases remained unmatched. The V gene's germline CDR1 is SEHNR and CDR2 FQNEAQ (reference sequence). CDR3 length equals 16 residues. CDR3 bases: TGTGCCAGCAGCCCCACAGGGGGCCGACTGAACACTGAAGCTTTCTTT. It is translated as CASSPTGGRLNTEAFF.

This clone was counted only a few times. The V gene is TRBV6-6, the J gene TRBJ2-7, with 8 bases lining up with TRBD1. In germline, CDR1 is MNHNY, CDR2 SVGAGI (reference sequence). This CDR3 is built from 16 residues. Germline trimming cut 0 bases from V and 3 bases from J; bases unmatched to any gene: 7. The CDR3 DNA is TGTGCCAGCAGTTACTCGATGGCAGGGGGCTTCTACGAGCAGTACTTC. As protein: CASSYSMAGGFYEQYF.

This chain links TRBV4-1 with TRBJ2-6; 8 bases are a match to TRBD1. Germline assignment: CDR1 MGHRA and CDR2 YSYEKL. With V trimmed by 3 bases and J by 2 bases, 12 bases remained unmatched. The CDR3 extends over 19 amino acids. The CDR3 DNA follows: TGCGCCAGCAGCCACCTCAGGGGGCGCTGGGCTCCTGGGGCCAACGTCCTGACTTTC. It encodes CASSHLRGRWAPGANVLTF.

The chain carries TRBV29-1 and TRBJ1-1; maybe TRBD1 (6 bases). The germline V and J ends were trimmed by 6 bases and 5 bases, with 13 bases remaining between them. Germline loops: CDR1 SQVTM, CDR2 ANQGSEA. The CDR3 consists of 12 residues. The CDR3 sequence: CSVTSGQTEAFF. CDR3 DNA sequence: TGCAGCGTGACGTCCGGACAGACTGAAGCTTTCTTT.

The V and J genes are TRBV12-5 and TRBJ2-1, with D possibly being TRBD2 (7 bases). Between the trimmed V and J ends, which lost 5 bases and 9 bases, there was a span of 20 bases. Germline CDR1 and CDR2: LGHNT and FRNRAP. This CDR3 is built from 15 residues. The CDR3 DNA sequence: TGTGCTAGTGGTCCCGGGGGGCTCGGGGGGACTGAGCAGTTCTTC. This encodes CASGPGGLGGTEQFF.

The J gene is TRBJ2-3, the V gene TRBV6-6; no clear D. V lost 5 bases to trimming and J lost 2 bases, with 8 bases between them. Germline loops: CDR1 MNHNY, CDR2 SVGAGI (reference sequence). This CDR3 comprises 13 residues. As DNA, the CDR3 is TGTGCCAGCAGTAGACTGAACACAGATACGCAGTATTTT. Its translation is CASSRLNTDTQYF.

This sequence joins TRBV7-9 and TRBJ2-7; 9 bases map to TRBD1. Germline lookup yields CDR1 SEHNR and CDR2 FQNEAQ (reference sequence). CDR3 length: 14 amino acids. V shed 1 base and J 10 bases; nucleotides not matched to a gene: 8. The CDR3 reads CASSLGGGQGPQYF. The CDR3 nucleotides read TGTGCCAGCAGCTTAGGGGGGGGACAGGGACCTCAGTACTTC.

The chain carries TRBV15 and TRBJ1-2; perhaps TRBD1 as D (6 bases). From germline, CDR1 is LNHNV and CDR2 YYDKDF (reference sequence). This CDR3 comprises 14 residues. V gave up 0 bases and J gave up 8 bases, with 13 bases separating them. The CDR3 DNA follows: TGTGCCACCAGCAGAGATAAACAGCAGGGGGGCTACACCTTC. Its protein product is CATSRDKQQGGYTF.

This clone was seen only once. The chain recombines TRBV5-8 with TRBJ2-7, with a weak D call TRBD2 (6 bases). There are 13 residues in the CDR3. V was trimmed by 1 base and J by 3 bases, leaving 8 bases between them. Germline V gene data show CDR1 as SGHTS and CDR2 as YDEGEE. The CDR3, as DNA: TGTGCCAGCAGCTTGAGGCGGGACTACGAGCAGTACTTC. Translating gives CASSLRRDYEQYF.

This clone was seen only once. This rearrangement joins TRBV5-1 to TRBJ1-1; weak D call: TRBD1 (5 bases). From germline, CDR1 is SGHRS and CDR2 YFSETQ. This CDR3 contains 14 residues. The ends were cut back, 0 bases at V and 7 bases at J, with 13 bases in the middle. The CDR3 DNA follows: TGCGCCAGCAGCTTGGTCGGGGGATTGGGTGAAGCTTTCTTT. It yields the protein CASSLVGGLGEAFF.

This clone came up a few times. The chain is built from TRBV6-5 and TRBJ1-6; 11 bases map to TRBD1. Germline V gene sequence: CDR1 MNHEY, CDR2 SVGAGI. Trimming took 0 bases from V and 10 from J; bases not matched to a gene: 5. The CDR3 loop spans 16 amino acids. Here the CDR3 DNA reads TGTGCCAGCAGTTACTCGATAGGGACAGGGGGATCACCCCTCCACTTT. It encodes CASSYSIGTGGSPLHF.

This clone has more than one count but fewer than ten. J is TRBJ1-4 and V is TRBV4-1; 8 bases are shared with TRBD1. CDR1 MGHRA and CDR2 YSYEKL come from the germline V gene. Losses at the gene ends were 0 bases for V and 6 bases for J; bases not matched to a gene: 3. This CDR3 contains 15 residues. CDR3 sequence (DNA): TGCGCCAGCAGCCAAGAAGACAGGGGCGATGAAAAACTGTTTTTT. Translating it yields CASSQEDRGDEKLFF.

This clone was observed a single time. V and J are TRBV6-6 and TRBJ1-3; TRBD1 agrees at 7 bases. CDR3 length equals 14 residues. The germline CDR1 and CDR2 sequences are MNHNY and SVGAGI (reference sequence). V lost 7 bases and J lost 2; bases outside the gene matches: 5. CDR3 in amino acids: CASTGQVPGNTIYF. DNA of the CDR3: TGTGCCAGCACAGGACAGGTTCCTGGAAACACCATATATTTT.

The chain links TRBV16 to TRBJ2-7; TRBD1 agrees at 7 bases. There are 13 residues in the CDR3. CDR1 and CDR2 from the germline V gene are KGHSY and FQNENV. V trimming: 3 bases; J trimming: 4 bases; junction bases outside the gene matches: 3. CDR3 bases: TGTGCCAGCAGCCATATACAGGGGTACGAGCAGTACTTC. Its translation is CASSHIQGYEQYF.

The chain couples TRBV4-1 to TRBJ1-6; tentative D call: TRBD1 (6 bases). The CDR3 is made up of 17 amino acids. Trimming pared 0 bases from V and 2 bases from J, leaving 11 bases between. Germline assignment: CDR1 MGHRA and CDR2 YSYEKL. The DNA of the CDR3 is TGCGCCAGCAGCCAAGATCTGGACAGTGCCTATAATTCACCCCTCCACTTT. Encoded protein: CASSQDLDSAYNSPLHF.

The chain joins TRBV2 to TRBJ2-1; 9 positions agree with TRBD2. V was pared by 3 bases and J by 14 bases, with 8 bases of the junction left unmatched. This CDR3 has 13 residues. The germline CDR1 and CDR2 sequences are SNHLY and FYNNEI. The CDR3 region is CASSEGGGASEFF. CDR3 nucleotides: TGTGCCAGCAGTGAGGGCGGGGGGGCCTCAGAGTTCTTC.

V and J are TRBV5-1 and TRBJ1-1; no clear D gene. The germline gives CDR1 SGHRS, CDR2 YFSETQ. The CDR3 sequence is 13 residues long. V gave up 4 bases and J gave up 0 bases, with 7 bases separating them. DNA of the CDR3: TGCGCCAGCAGCCTTTCCCTGAACACTGAAGCTTTCTTT. Amino acids: CASSLSLNTEAFF.

DNA of the CDR3: TGTGCCAGCAAGGGTCAGCGGGGGGGTATCAATGAGCAGTTCTTC. Its protein is CASKGQRGGINEQFF. The V and J genes are TRBV6-1 and TRBJ2-1; 10 nucleotides align to TRBD2. Germline V gene data show CDR1 as MNHNS and CDR2 as SASEGT. This CDR3 is 15 amino acids long. J gave up 6 bases and V 7 bases, and 9 bases lay outside the gene matches.

The rearrangement joins TRBV2 to TRBJ1-4; 12 bases line up with TRBD1. J was trimmed by 7 bases and V by 6 bases; bases with no gene match: 6. CDR1 is SNHLY and CDR2 is FYNNEI in the germline V gene. The CDR3 loop spans 15 amino acids. CDR3 nucleotide sequence: TGTGCCAGCAGGGGACAGGGGGCGAAGGGTGAAAAACTGTTTTTT. Protein sequence: CASRGQGAKGEKLFF.

This clone was picked up a small number of times. The chain joins TRBV4-1 to TRBJ1-1; a weak D match, TRBD1 (6 bases). V gave up 0 bases and J gave up 2 bases, with 13 bases separating them. In germline, CDR1 is MGHRA, CDR2 YSYEKL. The CDR3 is 16 residues long. CDR3 loop: CASSQEQGTFNTEAFF. CDR3 coding DNA: TGCGCCAGCAGCCAAGAACAGGGTACTTTTAACACTGAAGCTTTCTTT.

In its sample, this clone was seen once. The chain carries TRBV21-1 and TRBJ1-1; the DNA was not used to check the table's D call, TRBD1. TRBV21-1 is a pseudogene. The CDR3 consists of 15 residues. CDR3 amino acids: CASSSRVKVNTEAFF. The CDR3 DNA is TGTGCCAGCAGCAGCAGGGTTAAGGTGAACACTGAAGCTTTCTTT.

This rearrangement joins TRBV7-6 to TRBJ1-1, with 9 bases fitting TRBD1. The CDR3 runs to 11 residues. V lost 10 bases, J lost 6 bases, and 3 bases stayed unmatched. Germline CDR1 SGHVS, CDR2 FNYEAQ. The CDR3 nucleotides read TGTGCCACCCGGACAGGGGCTGAAGCTTTCTTT. Translated: CATRTGAEAFF.

The table lists this clone with a few counts. V usage is TRBV5-1 and J usage is TRBJ1-6, with D possibly TRBD1 on 6 matching bases. Looked up from germline, CDR1 is SGHRS and CDR2 is YFSETQ. This CDR3 spans 16 amino acids. Trimming left V 0 bases short and J 6 bases short, with 13 bases between. The CDR3 sequence is CASSLVGHHVNSPLHF. CDR3 sequence (DNA): TGCGCCAGCAGCTTGGTGGGACACCATGTTAATTCACCCCTCCACTTT.

V is TRBV2 and J is TRBJ2-5; 11 bases align to TRBD2. J gave up 3 bases and V 2 bases, and 2 bases lay outside the gene matches. Germline V gene sequence: CDR1 SNHLY, CDR2 FYNNEI. This CDR3 has 15 amino acids. The CDR3 DNA sequence: TGTGCCAGCAGTGAAATTAGCGGGGGGGAAGAGACCCAGTACTTC. Translating it yields CASSEISGGEETQYF.

This sequence joins TRBV7-8 and TRBJ1-2; the D is unclear. The germline V gene has CDR1 SGHVS and CDR2 FQNEAQ. The CDR3 covers 16 residues. V dropped 5 bases and J dropped 6 bases, with 22 bases sitting between them. The chain's CDR3 is CASSHVVGENVDGYTF. CDR3 DNA: TGTGCCAGCAGCCATGTTGTCGGGGAGAACGTGGATGGCTACACCTTC.

The chain uses TRBV4-1 and TRBJ1-2; the D gene is possibly TRBD1 (6 bases). V shed 3 bases and J shed 5 bases, with 16 bases lying between them. This CDR3 contains 15 residues. Germline loops: CDR1 MGHRA, CDR2 YSYEKL. The CDR3 nucleotides are TGCGCCAGCAGCCAGGCCCCGGCCAGGGGATATGGCTACACCTTC. Its translation is CASSQAPARGYGYTF.

The chain joins TRBV11-3 to TRBJ1-5; the D gene is possibly TRBD1 (6 bases). The CDR3 contains 16 residues. Trimming removed 0 bases at V and 4 bases at J, with 13 bases between. Germline CDR1 reads SGHNT; CDR2 reads YENEEA. The CDR3 DNA reads as TGTGCCAGCAGCTTAGATTTCGGACAGACAAATCAGCCCCAGCATTTT. Translating gives CASSLDFGQTNQPQHF.

The CDR3 nucleotides read TGCGCCAGCAGCTTGGCCGGGATGGAGCAGTACTTC. Amino acid sequence: CASSLAGMEQYF. This chain connects TRBV5-1 to TRBJ2-7, with a possible D match to TRBD2 (5 bases). Germline CDR1 SGHRS, CDR2 YFSETQ. Deletions cut 0 bases from V and 7 bases from J, with 8 bases between. This CDR3 has 12 amino acids.

The chain employs TRBV9 and TRBJ2-7; 9 bases agree with TRBD2. The CDR3 has 14 amino acids. From germline, CDR1 is SGDLS and CDR2 YYNGEE. V shed 3 bases, J shed 4 bases, and the junction held 5 bases outside the gene matches. CDR3 DNA sequence: TGTGCCAGCAGCGAAACGAGCGGGGGGTACGAGCAGTACTTC. It encodes CASSETSGGYEQYF.